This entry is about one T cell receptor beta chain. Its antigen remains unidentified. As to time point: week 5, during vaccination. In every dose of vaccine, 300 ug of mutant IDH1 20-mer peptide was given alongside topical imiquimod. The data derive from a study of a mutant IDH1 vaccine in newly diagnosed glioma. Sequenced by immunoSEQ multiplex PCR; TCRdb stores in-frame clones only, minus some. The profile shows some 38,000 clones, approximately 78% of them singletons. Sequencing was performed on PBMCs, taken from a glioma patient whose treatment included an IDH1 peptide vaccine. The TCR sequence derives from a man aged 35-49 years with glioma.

The CDR3 protein is CASSLVRVGYSNQPQHF. The CDR3 bases are TGTGCCAGCAGCCTCGTCAGGGTGGGGTATAGCAATCAGCCCCAGCATTTT. The chain is built from TRBV4-2 and TRBJ1-5; D perhaps matches TRBD1 (5 bases). The CDR3 loop spans 17 amino acids. Trimming took 4 bases from V and 0 from J, leaving 16 bases between them. CDR1 and CDR2 (germline): LGHNA, YNFKEQ.